Listed below are T cell receptor beta chains from one sample, sequenced in a study of shared clonotypes between healthy human individuals. Generated by immunoSEQ multiplex PCR, the TCRdb table keeps only in-frame clones and is missing some. The table lists about 2.1 million clones, about 92% of them singletons. The sample was naive CD8+ T cells from PBMCs. These receptors were collected from a man younger than 30 in good health. Some clones in this sample may be carry-over from other donors' samples. CDR3s leave out the opening cysteine and the closing phenylalanine or tryptophan. Each record gives: J gene, clone size, V gene, CDR3 length, CDR3 protein. Size is stated for part of the rows, as once, few or many counts, or as a class when the clone is expanded.

J gene: TRBJ2-1
clone size: .
V gene: TRBV2
CDR3 length: 13
CDR3 protein: ASSEWVGSNNEQF

J gene: TRBJ2-7
clone size: once
V gene: TRBV4-3
CDR3 length: 12
CDR3 protein: ASSQGFVTYEQY

J gene: TRBJ2-3
clone size: .
V gene: TRBV19
CDR3 length: 14
CDR3 protein: ASSIIWPSYTDTQY

J gene: TRBJ2-3
clone size: once
V gene: TRBV7-9
CDR3 length: 11
CDR3 protein: ASSGGFTDTQY

J gene: TRBJ1-6
clone size: .
V gene: TRBV27
CDR3 length: 10
CDR3 protein: ASSPANSPLH

J gene: TRBJ1-1
clone size: once
V gene: TRBV5-4
CDR3 length: 10
CDR3 protein: ASSLGRTEAF

J gene: TRBJ1-1
clone size: .
V gene: TRBV7-9
CDR3 length: 12
CDR3 protein: ASRRGSRGTEAF

J gene: TRBJ2-7
clone size: .
V gene: TRBV5-8
CDR3 length: 16
CDR3 protein: ASSLEPYTSERTYEQY

J gene: TRBJ2-7
clone size: .
V gene: TRBV27
CDR3 length: 12
CDR3 protein: ASSPRQGNYEQY

J gene: TRBJ1-1
clone size: few
V gene: TRBV29-1
CDR3 length: 12
CDR3 protein: SVEGGDENTEAF

J gene: TRBJ1-5
clone size: .
V gene: TRBV28
CDR3 length: 13
CDR3 protein: ASSLSRTGFQPQH

J gene: TRBJ2-7
clone size: .
V gene: TRBV14
CDR3 length: 14
CDR3 protein: ASSRSIQGARHEQY

J gene: TRBJ2-7
clone size: .
V gene: TRBV19
CDR3 length: 12
CDR3 protein: ASSTGTGAYEQY

J gene: TRBJ2-2
clone size: .
V gene: TRBV27
CDR3 length: 14
CDR3 protein: ASSLGQGVYTGELF

J gene: .
clone size: .
V gene: TRBV11-2
CDR3 length: 15
CDR3 protein: ASSRGGSGRLGYEQY

J gene: TRBJ2-1
clone size: .
V gene: TRBV6-4
CDR3 length: 13
CDR3 protein: ASSDGVRDRNEQF

J gene: TRBJ1-1
clone size: .
V gene: TRBV4-3
CDR3 length: 11
CDR3 protein: ASSQDSLTEAF

J gene: TRBJ2-7
clone size: .
V gene: TRBV28
CDR3 length: 14
CDR3 protein: ASSLLGPGGTYEQY

J gene: TRBJ2-7
clone size: .
V gene: TRBV11-2
CDR3 length: 15
CDR3 protein: ASSPTSGLAVPYEQY

J gene: TRBJ1-5
clone size: .
V gene: TRBV27
CDR3 length: 14
CDR3 protein: ASSLSAGSSNQPQH

J gene: TRBJ2-3
clone size: .
V gene: TRBV7-9
CDR3 length: 12
CDR3 protein: AIPQVAGTDTQY

J gene: TRBJ1-2
clone size: .
V gene: TRBV6-7
CDR3 length: 14
CDR3 protein: ASSNHRDNPLGGYT

J gene: TRBJ1-1
clone size: .
V gene: TRBV7-9
CDR3 length: 13
CDR3 protein: ASSLGEVMNTEAF

J gene: TRBJ2-3
clone size: .
V gene: TRBV7-2
CDR3 length: 11
CDR3 protein: ASRQDFTDTQY

J gene: TRBJ2-7
clone size: .
V gene: TRBV4-1
CDR3 length: 15
CDR3 protein: ASSQLTVRGGAYEQY

J gene: TRBJ2-7
clone size: .
V gene: TRBV7-9
CDR3 length: 11
CDR3 protein: ASSPDRGYEQY

J gene: TRBJ1-2
clone size: .
V gene: TRBV2
CDR3 length: 12
CDR3 protein: ASSERSRGEGYT

J gene: TRBJ1-1
clone size: .
V gene: TRBV11-2
CDR3 length: 11
CDR3 protein: ASSPRGPPEAF

J gene: TRBJ2-7
clone size: .
V gene: TRBV27
CDR3 length: 12
CDR3 protein: ASSLWGLGSEQY

J gene: TRBJ1-1
clone size: .
V gene: TRBV6-1
CDR3 length: 13
CDR3 protein: ASSRTDFPNTEAF

J gene: TRBJ2-7
clone size: .
V gene: TRBV13
CDR3 length: 13
CDR3 protein: ASSPTRGISYEQY

J gene: TRBJ2-1
clone size: .
V gene: TRBV28
CDR3 length: 13
CDR3 protein: ASSERLADYNEQF

J gene: TRBJ1-1
clone size: .
V gene: TRBV12-5
CDR3 length: 10
CDR3 protein: ASGLGKSEAF

J gene: TRBJ2-2
clone size: .
V gene: TRBV6-5
CDR3 length: 13
CDR3 protein: ASSFGTSGTRELF

J gene: TRBJ2-4
clone size: .
V gene: TRBV29-1
CDR3 length: 13
CDR3 protein: SPRRSGRTKNIQY

J gene: TRBJ1-1
clone size: .
V gene: TRBV28
CDR3 length: 11
CDR3 protein: ASSLMPSTEAF

J gene: TRBJ1-4
clone size: .
V gene: TRBV27
CDR3 length: 13
CDR3 protein: ASSAKQGAEEKLF

J gene: TRBJ2-1
clone size: .
V gene: TRBV27
CDR3 length: 13
CDR3 protein: ASSLSWDSRGEQF

J gene: TRBJ1-1
clone size: .
V gene: TRBV14
CDR3 length: 12
CDR3 protein: ASSQDLRRESAF

J gene: TRBJ2-7
clone size: .
V gene: TRBV28
CDR3 length: 13
CDR3 protein: ASSLLLAGNYEQY

J gene: TRBJ2-1
clone size: .
V gene: TRBV5-1
CDR3 length: 11
CDR3 protein: ASSLEGSREQF

J gene: TRBJ1-2
clone size: .
V gene: TRBV9
CDR3 length: 11
CDR3 protein: ASSVIANYGYT

J gene: TRBJ1-2
clone size: .
V gene: TRBV9
CDR3 length: 13
CDR3 protein: ASSVRGGLAYGYT

J gene: TRBJ2-7
clone size: .
V gene: TRBV27
CDR3 length: 14
CDR3 protein: ASSLWLASGTYEQY

J gene: TRBJ1-5
clone size: few
V gene: TRBV9
CDR3 length: 13
CDR3 protein: ASSGDGNSNQPQH

J gene: TRBJ1-1
clone size: .
V gene: TRBV6-5
CDR3 length: 13
CDR3 protein: ASSPTWGGNTEAF

J gene: TRBJ2-7
clone size: .
V gene: TRBV27
CDR3 length: 15
CDR3 protein: ASSLRAWGEPTYEQY

J gene: TRBJ1-2
clone size: .
V gene: TRBV7-9
CDR3 length: 12
CDR3 protein: ASSLVGKMEGYT

J gene: TRBJ2-3
clone size: .
V gene: TRBV27
CDR3 length: 13
CDR3 protein: ASSLVYRLADTQY

J gene: TRBJ1-1
clone size: .
V gene: TRBV9
CDR3 length: 13
CDR3 protein: ASSVGAGVRTEAF

J gene: TRBJ2-1
clone size: .
V gene: TRBV29-1
CDR3 length: 12
CDR3 protein: SVGSGRVDNEQF